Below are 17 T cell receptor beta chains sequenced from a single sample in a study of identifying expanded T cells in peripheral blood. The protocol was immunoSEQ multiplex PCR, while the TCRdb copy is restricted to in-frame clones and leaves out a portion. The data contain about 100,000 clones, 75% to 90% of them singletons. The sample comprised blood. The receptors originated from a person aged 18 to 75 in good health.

The chain's CDR3 is CASSVDGGPTEAFF. In DNA form, the CDR3 reads TGTGCCAGCAGCGTAGACGGGGGGCCCACTGAAGCTTTCTTT. The chain joins TRBV9 to TRBJ1-1; a weak D match, TRBD1 (6 bases). The ends were cut back, 0 bases at V and 4 bases at J, with 10 bases in the middle. Germline V gene data show CDR1 as SGDLS and CDR2 as YYNGEE. This CDR3 is built from 14 residues.

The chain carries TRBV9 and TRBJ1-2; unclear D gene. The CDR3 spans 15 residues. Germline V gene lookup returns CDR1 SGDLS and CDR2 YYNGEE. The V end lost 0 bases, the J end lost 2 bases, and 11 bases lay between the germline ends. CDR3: CASSVGPSLNYGYTF. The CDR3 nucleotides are TGTGCCAGCAGCGTAGGTCCGAGTCTAAACTATGGCTACACCTTC.

In DNA, the CDR3 is TGTGCCATCAGAGACCGGGACAGAGTCGGCACTGAAGCTTTCTTT. The encoded protein is CAIRDRDRVGTEAFF. The chain employs TRBV10-3 and TRBJ1-1; 7 nucleotides align to TRBD1. V lost 6 bases to trimming and J lost 4 bases; unmatched junction nucleotides: 11. CDR1 is ENHRY, CDR2 SYGVKD, per germline. The CDR3 has 15 amino acids.

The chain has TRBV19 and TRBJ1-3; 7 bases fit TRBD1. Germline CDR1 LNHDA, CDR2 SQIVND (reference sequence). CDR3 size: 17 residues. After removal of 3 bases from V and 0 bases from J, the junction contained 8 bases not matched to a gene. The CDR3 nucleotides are TGTGCCAGTAGTATGGGGACAGACGACTACTCTGGAAACACCATATATTTT. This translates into CASSMGTDDYSGNTIYF.

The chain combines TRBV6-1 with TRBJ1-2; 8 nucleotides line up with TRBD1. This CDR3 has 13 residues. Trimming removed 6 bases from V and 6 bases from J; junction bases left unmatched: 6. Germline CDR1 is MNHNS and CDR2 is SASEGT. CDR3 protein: CASSRTGSHGYTF. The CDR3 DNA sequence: TGTGCCAGCAGCCGGACAGGGAGTCATGGCTACACCTTC.

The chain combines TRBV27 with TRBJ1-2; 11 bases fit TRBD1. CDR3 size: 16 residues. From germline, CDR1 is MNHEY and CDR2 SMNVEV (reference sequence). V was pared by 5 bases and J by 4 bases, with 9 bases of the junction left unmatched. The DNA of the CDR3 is TGTGCCAGCAGTGCCCGATTCGGGACAGGGGGCTATGGCTACACCTTC. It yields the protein CASSARFGTGGYGYTF.

In DNA form, the CDR3 reads TGTGCCATCAGGCAGGGGGGTAACACTGAAGCTTTCTTT. This translates into CAIRQGGNTEAFF. This chain links TRBV10-3 with TRBJ1-1, with 7 bases identical to TRBD1. CDR3 length: 13 amino acids. CDR1 and CDR2 (germline): ENHRY, SYGVKD. The trim removed 6 bases at V and 2 bases at J, leaving 3 bases unmatched.

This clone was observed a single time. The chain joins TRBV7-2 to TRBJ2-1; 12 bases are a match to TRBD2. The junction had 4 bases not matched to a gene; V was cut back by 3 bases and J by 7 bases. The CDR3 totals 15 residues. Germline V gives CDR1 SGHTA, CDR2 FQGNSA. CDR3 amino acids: CASSFSSGGVNEQFF. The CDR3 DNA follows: TGTGCCAGCAGCTTCTCTAGCGGGGGGGTTAATGAGCAGTTCTTC.

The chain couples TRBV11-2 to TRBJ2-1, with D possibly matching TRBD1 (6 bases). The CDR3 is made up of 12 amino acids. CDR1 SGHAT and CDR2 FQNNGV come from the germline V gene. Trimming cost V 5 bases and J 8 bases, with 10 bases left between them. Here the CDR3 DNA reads TGTGCCAGCAGCCCACAGGGTTATGAGCAGTTCTTC. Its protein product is CASSPQGYEQFF.

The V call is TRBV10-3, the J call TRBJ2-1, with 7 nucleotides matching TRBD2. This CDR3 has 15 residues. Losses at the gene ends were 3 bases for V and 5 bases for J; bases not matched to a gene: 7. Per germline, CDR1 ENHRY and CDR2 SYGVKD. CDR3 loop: CAISDKLGGNNEQFF. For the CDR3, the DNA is TGTGCCATCAGTGATAAGTTGGGAGGGAACAATGAGCAGTTCTTC.

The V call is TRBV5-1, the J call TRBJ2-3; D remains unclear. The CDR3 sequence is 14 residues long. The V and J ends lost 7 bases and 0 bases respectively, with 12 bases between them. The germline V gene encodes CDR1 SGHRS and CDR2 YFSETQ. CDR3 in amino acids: CASSPHGSTDTQYF. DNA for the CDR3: TGCGCCAGCTCCCCCCATGGAAGCACAGATACGCAGTATTTT.

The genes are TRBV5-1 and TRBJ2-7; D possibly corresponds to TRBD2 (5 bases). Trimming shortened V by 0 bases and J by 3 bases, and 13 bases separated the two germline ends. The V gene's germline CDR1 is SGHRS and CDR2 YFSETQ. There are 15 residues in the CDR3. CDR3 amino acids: CASSLALLSGYEQYF. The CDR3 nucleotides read TGCGCCAGCAGCTTGGCCCTACTAAGCGGCTACGAGCAGTACTTC.

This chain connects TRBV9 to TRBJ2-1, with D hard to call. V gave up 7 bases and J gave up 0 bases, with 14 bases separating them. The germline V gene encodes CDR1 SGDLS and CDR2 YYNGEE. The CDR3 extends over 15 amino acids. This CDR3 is CASGLDSGSYNEQFF. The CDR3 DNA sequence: TGTGCCAGCGGGCTAGATTCGGGCTCCTACAATGAGCAGTTCTTC.

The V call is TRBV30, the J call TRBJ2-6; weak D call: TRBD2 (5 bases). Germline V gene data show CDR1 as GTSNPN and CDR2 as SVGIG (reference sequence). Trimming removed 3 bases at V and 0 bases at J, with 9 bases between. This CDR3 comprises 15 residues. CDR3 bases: TGTGCCTGGAGAGGCCGGGGCTCTGGGGCCAACGTCCTGACTTTC. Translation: CAWRGRGSGANVLTF.

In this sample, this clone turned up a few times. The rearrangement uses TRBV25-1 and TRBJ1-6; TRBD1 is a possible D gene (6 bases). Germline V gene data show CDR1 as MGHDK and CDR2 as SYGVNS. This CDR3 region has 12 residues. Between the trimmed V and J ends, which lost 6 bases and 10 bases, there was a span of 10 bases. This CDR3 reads CASRDSKSPLHF. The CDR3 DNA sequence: TGTGCCAGCAGGGACAGCAAATCACCCCTCCACTTT.

This CDR3 is CASSAGGTNIQYF. The CDR3 DNA reads TGTGCCAGCAGCGCCGGGGGAACAAACATTCAGTACTTC. This chain links TRBV7-6 with TRBJ2-4, with TRBD2 as a possible D gene (6 bases). V was trimmed by 5 bases and J by 6 bases, leaving 11 bases between them. The CDR3 is 13 amino acids. CDR1 and CDR2 (germline): SGHVS, FNYEAQ.

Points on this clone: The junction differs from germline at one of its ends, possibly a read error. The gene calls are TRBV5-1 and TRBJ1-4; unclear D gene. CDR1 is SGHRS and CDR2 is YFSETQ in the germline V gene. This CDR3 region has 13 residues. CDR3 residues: CASSLAGNEKLFF. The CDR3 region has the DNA TGTGCCAGCAGCTTGGCTGGGAATGAAAAACTGTTTTTT. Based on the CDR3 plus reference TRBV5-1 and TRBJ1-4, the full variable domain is KAGVTQTPRYLIKTRGQQVTLSCSPISGHRSVSWYQQTPGQGLQFLFEYFSETQRNKGNFPGRFSGRQFSNSRSEMNVSTLELGDSALYLCASSLAGNEKLFFGSGTQLSVL.